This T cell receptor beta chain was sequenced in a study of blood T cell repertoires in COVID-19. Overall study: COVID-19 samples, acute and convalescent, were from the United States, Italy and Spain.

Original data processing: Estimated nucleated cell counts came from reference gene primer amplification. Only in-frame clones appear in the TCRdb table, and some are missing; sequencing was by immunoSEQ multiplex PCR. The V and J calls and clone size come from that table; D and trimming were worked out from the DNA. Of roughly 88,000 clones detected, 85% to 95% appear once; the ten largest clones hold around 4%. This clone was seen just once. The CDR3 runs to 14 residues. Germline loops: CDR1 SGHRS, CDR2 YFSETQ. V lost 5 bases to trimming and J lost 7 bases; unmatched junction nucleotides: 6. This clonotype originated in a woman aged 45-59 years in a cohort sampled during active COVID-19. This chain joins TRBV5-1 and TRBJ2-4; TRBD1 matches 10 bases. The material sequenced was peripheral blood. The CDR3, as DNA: TGCGCCAGCAGACCCCCGGGACAGGGGAACATTCAGTACTTC. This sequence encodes CASRPPGQGNIQYF.